This T cell receptor beta chain stems from a study of CD8 T cells in ankylosing spondylitis. TCRdb recomputed calls from the 5' RACE reads with MiXCR, one row per CDR3 protein. This table holds about 130,000 distinct CDR3 sequences, about 7% found once. This clonotype was detected ten times or more. The antigen is unknown. V shed 0 bases and J shed 0 bases, with 14 bases lying between them. Germline CDR1 is DFQATT and CDR2 is SNEGSKA (reference sequence). There are 16 residues in the CDR3. Findings of the study overall: According to the report, clones linked to the disease were significantly enriched in matched synovial fluid samples taken from ankylosing spondylitis patients.

The genes are TRBV20-1 and TRBJ1-1; D remains ambiguous. The sequence was obtained from a female donor with ankylosing spondylitis or in good health (not recorded which). Sequencing was done on a sample of blood, either unsorted or a sorted T cell fraction (not recorded which). The CDR3 loop reads CSARDLGKNLNTEAFF. DNA of the CDR3: TGCAGTGCTAGAGATCTTGGGAAGAACCTGAACACTGAAGCTTTCTTT.